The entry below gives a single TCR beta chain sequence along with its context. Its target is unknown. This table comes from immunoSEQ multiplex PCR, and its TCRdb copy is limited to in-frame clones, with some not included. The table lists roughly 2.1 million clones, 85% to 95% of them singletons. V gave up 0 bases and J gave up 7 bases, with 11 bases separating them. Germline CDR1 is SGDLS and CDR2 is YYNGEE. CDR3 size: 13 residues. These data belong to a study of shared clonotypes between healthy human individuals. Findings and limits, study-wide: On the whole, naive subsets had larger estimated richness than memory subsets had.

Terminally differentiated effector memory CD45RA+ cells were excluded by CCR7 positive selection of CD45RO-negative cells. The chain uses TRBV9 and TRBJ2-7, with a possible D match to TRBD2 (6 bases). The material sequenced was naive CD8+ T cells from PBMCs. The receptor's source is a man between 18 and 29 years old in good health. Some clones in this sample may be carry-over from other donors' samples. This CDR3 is CASSVGGVGEQYF. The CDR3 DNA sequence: TGTGCCAGCAGCGTAGGCGGGGTAGGGGAGCAGTACTTC.